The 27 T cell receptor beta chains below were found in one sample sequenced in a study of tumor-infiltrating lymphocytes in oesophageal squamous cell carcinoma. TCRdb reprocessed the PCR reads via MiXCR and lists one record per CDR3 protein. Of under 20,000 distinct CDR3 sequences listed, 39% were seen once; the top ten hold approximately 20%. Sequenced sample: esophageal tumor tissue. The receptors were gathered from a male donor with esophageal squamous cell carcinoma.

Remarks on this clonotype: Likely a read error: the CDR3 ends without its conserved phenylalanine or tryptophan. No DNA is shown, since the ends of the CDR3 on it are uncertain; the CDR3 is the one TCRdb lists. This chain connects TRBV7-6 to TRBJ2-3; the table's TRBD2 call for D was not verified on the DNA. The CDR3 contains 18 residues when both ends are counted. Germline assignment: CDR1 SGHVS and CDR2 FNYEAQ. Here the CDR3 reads CASSSGSGQGPYEQYFGP.

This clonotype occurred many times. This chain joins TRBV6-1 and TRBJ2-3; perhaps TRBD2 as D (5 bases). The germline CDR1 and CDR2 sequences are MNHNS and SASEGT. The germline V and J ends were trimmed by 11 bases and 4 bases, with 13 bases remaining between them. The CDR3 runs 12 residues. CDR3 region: CAARTVPDTQYF. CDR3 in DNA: TGTGCCGCCCGGACTGTACCAGATACGCAGTATTTT.

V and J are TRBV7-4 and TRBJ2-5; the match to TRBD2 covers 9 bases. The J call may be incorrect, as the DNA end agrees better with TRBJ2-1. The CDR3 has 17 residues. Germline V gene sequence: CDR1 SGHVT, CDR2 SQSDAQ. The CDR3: CASSIPGGGGVHNEQFF. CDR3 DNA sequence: TGTGCCAGCAGCATACCGGGGGGCGGGGGGGTCCACAATGAGCAGTTCTTC.

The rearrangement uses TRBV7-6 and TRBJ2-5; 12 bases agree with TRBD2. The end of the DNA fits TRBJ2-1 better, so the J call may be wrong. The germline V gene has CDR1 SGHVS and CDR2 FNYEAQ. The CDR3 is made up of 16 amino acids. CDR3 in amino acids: CASSPRTSGDYNEQFF. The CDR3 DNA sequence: TGTGCCAGCAGCCCCCGGACTAGCGGGGACTACAATGAGCAGTTCTTC.

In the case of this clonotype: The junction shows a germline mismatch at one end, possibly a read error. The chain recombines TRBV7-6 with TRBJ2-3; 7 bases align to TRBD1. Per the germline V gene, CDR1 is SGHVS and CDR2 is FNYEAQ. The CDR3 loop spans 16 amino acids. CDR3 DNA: TGTGCTAGCAGCCGTACTCCGGGACAGAGCACAGATACGCAGTATTTT. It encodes CASSRTPGQSTDTQYF.

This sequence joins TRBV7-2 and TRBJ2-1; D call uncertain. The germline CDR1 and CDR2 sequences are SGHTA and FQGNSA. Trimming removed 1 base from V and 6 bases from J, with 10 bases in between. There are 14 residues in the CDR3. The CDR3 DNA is TGTGCCAGCAGCTTAGGTTGGCTCTCCAATGAGCAGTTCTTC. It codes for CASSLGWLSNEQFF. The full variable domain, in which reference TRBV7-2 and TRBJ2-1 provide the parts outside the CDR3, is GAGVSQSPSNKVTEKGKDVELRCDPISGHTALYWYRQSLGQGLEFLIYFQGNSAPDKSGLPSDRFSAERTGGSVSTLTIQRTQQEDSAVYLCASSLGWLSNEQFFGPGTRLTVL.

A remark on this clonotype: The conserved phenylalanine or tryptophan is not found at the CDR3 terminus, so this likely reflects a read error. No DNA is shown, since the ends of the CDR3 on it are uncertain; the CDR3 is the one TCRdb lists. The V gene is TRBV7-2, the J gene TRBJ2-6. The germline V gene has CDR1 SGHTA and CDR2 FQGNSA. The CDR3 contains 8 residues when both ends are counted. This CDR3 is CASSLTSR.

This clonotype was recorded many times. The CDR3 protein is CASSFRRYSGNTIYF. The CDR3 nucleotides read TGTGCCAGCAGCTTTCGTCGGTACTCTGGAAACACCATATATTTT. This chain connects TRBV11-1 to TRBJ1-3; unclear D gene. V was trimmed by 3 bases and J by 0 bases, leaving 9 bases between them. The CDR3 contains 15 residues. From germline, CDR1 is SGHAT and CDR2 FQDESV (reference sequence).

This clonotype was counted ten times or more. Here the CDR3 reads CASSLGPTGHYGYTF. The CDR3 nucleotides read TGTGCCAGCAGTTTAGGGCCCACAGGGCACTATGGCTACACCTTC. V is TRBV27 and J is TRBJ1-2; D perhaps matches TRBD1 (6 bases). The CDR3 is 15 residues long. Trimming pared 2 bases from V and 3 bases from J, leaving 13 bases between. Germline V lookup: CDR1 MNHEY, CDR2 SMNVEV (reference sequence).

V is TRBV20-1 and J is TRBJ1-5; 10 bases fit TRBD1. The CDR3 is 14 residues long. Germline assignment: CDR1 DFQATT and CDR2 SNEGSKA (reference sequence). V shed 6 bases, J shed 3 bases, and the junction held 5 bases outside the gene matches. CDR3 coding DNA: TGCAGTGCCCTGGACAGGGGGATCAATCAGCCCCAGCATTTT. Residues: CSALDRGINQPQHF.

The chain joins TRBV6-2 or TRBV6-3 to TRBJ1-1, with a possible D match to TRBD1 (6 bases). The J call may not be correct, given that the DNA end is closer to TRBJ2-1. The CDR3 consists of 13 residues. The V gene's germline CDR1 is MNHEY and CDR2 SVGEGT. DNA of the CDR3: TGTGCCAGCAGGACTGGGGGCGTCTACGGGCAGTTCTTC. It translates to CASRTGGVYGQFF.

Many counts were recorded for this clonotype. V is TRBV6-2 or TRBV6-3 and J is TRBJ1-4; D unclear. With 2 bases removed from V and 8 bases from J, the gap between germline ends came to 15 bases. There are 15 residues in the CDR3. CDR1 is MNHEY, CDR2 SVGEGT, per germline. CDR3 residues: CASSYQHDRWEKLFF. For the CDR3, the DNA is TGTGCCAGCAGTTACCAGCACGACCGATGGGAAAAACTGTTTTTT.

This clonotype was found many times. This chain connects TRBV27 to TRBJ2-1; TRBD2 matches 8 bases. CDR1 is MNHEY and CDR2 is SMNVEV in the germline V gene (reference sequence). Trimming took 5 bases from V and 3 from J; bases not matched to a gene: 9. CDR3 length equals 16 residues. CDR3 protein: CASSLTSGALYNEQFF. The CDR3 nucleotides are TGTGCCAGCAGTCTCACTAGCGGAGCACTCTACAATGAGCAGTTCTTC.

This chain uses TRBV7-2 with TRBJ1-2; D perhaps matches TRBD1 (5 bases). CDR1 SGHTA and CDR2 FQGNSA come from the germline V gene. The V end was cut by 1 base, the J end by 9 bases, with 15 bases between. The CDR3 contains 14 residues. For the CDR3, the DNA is TGTGCCAGCAGCTTAGGGGGCGCGTCTCGGAGCTACACCTTC. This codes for CASSLGGASRSYTF.

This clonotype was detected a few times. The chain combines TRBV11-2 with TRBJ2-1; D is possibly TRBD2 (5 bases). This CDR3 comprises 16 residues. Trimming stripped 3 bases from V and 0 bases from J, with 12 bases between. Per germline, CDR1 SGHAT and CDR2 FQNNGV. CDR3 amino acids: CASSFRRAGSYNEQFF. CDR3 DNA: TGTGCCAGCAGCTTCCGGCGGGCAGGCTCCTACAATGAGCAGTTCTTC.

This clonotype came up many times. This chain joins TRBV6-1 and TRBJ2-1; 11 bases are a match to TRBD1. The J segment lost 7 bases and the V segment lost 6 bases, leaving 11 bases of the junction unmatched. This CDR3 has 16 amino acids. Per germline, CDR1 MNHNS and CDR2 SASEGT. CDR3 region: CASSPGGTGGVNEQFF. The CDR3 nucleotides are TGTGCCAGCAGCCCCGGTGGGACAGGGGGAGTGAATGAGCAGTTCTTC.

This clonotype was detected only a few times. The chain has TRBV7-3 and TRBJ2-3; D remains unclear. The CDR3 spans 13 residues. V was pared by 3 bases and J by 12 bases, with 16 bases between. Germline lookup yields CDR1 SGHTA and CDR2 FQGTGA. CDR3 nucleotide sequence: TGTGCCAGCAGCTTCGCGGTACAAGAGACCCAGTATTTT. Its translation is CASSFAVQETQYF.

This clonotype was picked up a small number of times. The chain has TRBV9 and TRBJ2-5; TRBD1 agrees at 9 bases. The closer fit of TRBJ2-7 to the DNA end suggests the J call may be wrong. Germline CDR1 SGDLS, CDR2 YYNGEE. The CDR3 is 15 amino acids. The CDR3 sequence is CASSVSWDRAYEQYF. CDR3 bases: TGTGCCAGCAGCGTAAGTTGGGACAGGGCCTACGAGCAGTACTTC.

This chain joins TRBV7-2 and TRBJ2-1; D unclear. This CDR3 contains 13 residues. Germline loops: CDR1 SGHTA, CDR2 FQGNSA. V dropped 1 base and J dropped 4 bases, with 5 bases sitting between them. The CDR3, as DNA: TGTGCCAGCAGCTTAGTGGCATACAATGAGCAGTTCTTC. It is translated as CASSLVAYNEQFF.

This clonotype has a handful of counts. CDR3 bases: TGTGCCACCCGACTACAGGGACTAGCGGGAGGGGGTGAGCAGTTCTTC. Amino acids: CATRLQGLAGGGEQFF. The gene calls are TRBV19 and TRBJ2-1, with 16 bases that match TRBD2. Germline assignment: CDR1 LNHDA and CDR2 SQIVND (reference sequence). The CDR3 is made up of 16 amino acids. Trimming cost V 10 bases and J 9 bases; bases outside gene matches: 12.

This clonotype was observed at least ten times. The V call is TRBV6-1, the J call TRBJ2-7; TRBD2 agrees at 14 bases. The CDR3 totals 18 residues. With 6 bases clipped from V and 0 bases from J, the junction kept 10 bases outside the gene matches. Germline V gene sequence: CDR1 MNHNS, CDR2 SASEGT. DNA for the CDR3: TGTGCCAGCAGCTATTCCGGACTAGCGGGAGGTTTCTCCTACGAGCAGTACTTC. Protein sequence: CASSYSGLAGGFSYEQYF.

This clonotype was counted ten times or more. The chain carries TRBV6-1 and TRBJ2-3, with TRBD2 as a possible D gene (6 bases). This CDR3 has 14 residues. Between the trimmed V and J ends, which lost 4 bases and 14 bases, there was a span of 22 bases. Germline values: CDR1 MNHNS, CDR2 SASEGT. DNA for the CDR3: TGTGCCAGCAGTGGGGGACTCAACACCGGGGAGCTGTATTTT. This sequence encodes CASSGGLNTGELYF.

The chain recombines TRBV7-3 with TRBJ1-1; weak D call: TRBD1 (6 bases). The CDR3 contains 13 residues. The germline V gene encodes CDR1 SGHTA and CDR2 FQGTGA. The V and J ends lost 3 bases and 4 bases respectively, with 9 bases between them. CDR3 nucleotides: TGTGCCAGCAGCTTTGAAGGGGGCACTGAAGCTTTCTTT. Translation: CASSFEGGTEAFF.

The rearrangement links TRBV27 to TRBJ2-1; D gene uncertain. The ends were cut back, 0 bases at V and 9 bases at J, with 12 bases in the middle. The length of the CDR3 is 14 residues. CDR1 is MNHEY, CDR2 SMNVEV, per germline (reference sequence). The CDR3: CASSLSPLTAEQFF. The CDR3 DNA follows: TGTGCCAGCAGTTTATCCCCCCTCACGGCTGAGCAGTTCTTC.

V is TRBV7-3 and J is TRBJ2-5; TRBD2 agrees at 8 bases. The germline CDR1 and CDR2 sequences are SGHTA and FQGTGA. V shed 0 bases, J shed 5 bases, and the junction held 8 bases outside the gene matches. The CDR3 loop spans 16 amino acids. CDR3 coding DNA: TGTGCCAGCAGCTTAACTTCCGGACTAGCTAGCGAGACCCAGTACTTC. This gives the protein CASSLTSGLASETQYF.

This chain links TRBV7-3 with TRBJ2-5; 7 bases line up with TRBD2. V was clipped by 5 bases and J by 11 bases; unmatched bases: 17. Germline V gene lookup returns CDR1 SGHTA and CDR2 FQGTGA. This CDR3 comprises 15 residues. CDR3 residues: CASSPVARGRGEQYF. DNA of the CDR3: TGTGCCAGCAGCCCTGTGGCTAGAGGCCGGGGGGAGCAGTACTTC.

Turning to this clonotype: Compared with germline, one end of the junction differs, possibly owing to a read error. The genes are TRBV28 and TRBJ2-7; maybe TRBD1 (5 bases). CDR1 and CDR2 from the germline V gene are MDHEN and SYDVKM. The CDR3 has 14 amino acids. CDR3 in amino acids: CASSFPGLNSPLHF. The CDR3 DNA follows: TGTGCCAGCAGTTTTCCAGGGCTTAATTCACCCCTCCACTTC.